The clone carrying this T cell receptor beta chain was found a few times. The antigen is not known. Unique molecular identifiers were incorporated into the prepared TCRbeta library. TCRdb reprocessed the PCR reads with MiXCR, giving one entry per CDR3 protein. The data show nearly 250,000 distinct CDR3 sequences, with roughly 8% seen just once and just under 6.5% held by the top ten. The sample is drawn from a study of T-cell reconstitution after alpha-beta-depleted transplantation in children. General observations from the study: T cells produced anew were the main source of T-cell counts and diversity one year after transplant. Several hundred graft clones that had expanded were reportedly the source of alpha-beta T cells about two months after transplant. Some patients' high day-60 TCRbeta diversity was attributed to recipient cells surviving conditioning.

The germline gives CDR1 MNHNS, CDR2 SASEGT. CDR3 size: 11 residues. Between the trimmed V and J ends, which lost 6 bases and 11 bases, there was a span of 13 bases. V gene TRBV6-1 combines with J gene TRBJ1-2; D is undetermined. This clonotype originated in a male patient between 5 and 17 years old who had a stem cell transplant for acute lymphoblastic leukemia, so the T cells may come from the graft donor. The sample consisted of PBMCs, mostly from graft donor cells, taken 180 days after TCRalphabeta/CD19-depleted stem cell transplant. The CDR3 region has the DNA TGTGCCAGCAGGAACCATTGGAGGTACACCTTC. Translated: CASRNHWRYTF.